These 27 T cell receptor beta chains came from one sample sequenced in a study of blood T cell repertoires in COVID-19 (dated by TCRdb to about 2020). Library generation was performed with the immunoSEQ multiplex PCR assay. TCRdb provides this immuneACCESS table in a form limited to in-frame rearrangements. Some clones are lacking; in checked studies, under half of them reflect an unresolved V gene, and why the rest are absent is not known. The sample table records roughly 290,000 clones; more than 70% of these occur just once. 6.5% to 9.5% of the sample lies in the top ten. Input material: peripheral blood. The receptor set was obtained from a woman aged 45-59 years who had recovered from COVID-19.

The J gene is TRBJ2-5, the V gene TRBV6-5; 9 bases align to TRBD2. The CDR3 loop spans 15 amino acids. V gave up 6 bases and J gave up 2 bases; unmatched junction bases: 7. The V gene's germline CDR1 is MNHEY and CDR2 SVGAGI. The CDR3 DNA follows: TGTGCCAGCAGAAAACTAGCGGGCGATCAAGAGACCCAGTACTTC. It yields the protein CASRKLAGDQETQYF.

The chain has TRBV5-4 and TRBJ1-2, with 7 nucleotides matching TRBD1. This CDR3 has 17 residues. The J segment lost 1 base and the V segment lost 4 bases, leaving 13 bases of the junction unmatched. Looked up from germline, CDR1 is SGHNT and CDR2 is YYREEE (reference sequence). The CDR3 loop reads CASSVRDSLPLNYGYTF. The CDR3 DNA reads TGTGCCAGCAGCGTCCGGGACAGCCTACCCCTTAACTATGGCTACACCTTC.

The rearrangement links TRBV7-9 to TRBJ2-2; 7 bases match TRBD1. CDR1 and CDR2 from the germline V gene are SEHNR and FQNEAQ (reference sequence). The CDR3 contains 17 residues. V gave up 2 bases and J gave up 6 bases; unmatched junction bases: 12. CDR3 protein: CASSLFSGKGAAGELFF. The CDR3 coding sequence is TGTGCCAGCAGCTTATTTTCGGGAAAGGGGGCGGCCGGGGAGCTGTTTTTT. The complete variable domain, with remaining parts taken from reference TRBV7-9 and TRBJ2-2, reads DTGVSQNPRHKITKRGQNVTFRCDPISEHNRLYWYRQTLGQGPEFLTYFQNEAQLEKSRLLSDRFSAERPKGSFSTLEIQRTEQGDSAMYLCASSLFSGKGAAGELFFGEGSRLTVL.

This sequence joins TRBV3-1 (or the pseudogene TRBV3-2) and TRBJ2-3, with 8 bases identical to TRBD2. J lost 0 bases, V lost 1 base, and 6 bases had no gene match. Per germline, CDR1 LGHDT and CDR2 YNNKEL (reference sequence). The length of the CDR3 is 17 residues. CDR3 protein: CASSQVRAGGSTDTQYF. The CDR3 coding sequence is TGTGCCAGCAGCCAAGTACGGGCGGGAGGAAGCACAGATACGCAGTATTTT.

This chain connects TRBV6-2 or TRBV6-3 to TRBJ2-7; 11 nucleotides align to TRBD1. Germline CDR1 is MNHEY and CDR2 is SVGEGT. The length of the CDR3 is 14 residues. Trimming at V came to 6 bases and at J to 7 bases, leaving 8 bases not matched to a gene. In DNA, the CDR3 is TGTGCCAGCAGCTCGGACAGGGGGCCGGGAGAGCAGTACTTC. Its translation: CASSSDRGPGEQYF.

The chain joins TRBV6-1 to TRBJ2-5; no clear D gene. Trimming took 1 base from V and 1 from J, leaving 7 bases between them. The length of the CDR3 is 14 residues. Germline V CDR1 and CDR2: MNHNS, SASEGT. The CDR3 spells CASSEVDIQETQYF. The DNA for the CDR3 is TGTGCCAGCAGTGAAGTAGACATCCAAGAGACCCAGTACTTC.

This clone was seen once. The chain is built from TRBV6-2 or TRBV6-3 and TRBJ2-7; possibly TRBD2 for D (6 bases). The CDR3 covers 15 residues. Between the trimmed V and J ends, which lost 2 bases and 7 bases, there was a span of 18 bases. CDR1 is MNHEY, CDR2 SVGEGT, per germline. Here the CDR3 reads CASSYLAGTPEEQYF. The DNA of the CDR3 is TGTGCCAGCAGTTACCTGGCCGGGACTCCTGAAGAGCAGTACTTC.

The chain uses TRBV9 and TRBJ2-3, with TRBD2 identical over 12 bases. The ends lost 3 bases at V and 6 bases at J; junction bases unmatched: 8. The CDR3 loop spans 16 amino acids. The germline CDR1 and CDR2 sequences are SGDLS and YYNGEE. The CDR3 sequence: CASSETSGGNVDTQYF. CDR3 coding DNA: TGTGCCAGCAGCGAGACTAGCGGGGGTAATGTGGATACGCAGTATTTT. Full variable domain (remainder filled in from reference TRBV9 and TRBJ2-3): DSGVTQTPKHLITATGQRVTLRCSPRSGDLSVYWYQQSLDQGLQFLIQYYNGEERAKGNILERFSAQQFPDLHSELNLSSLELGDSALYFCASSETSGGNVDTQYFGPGTRLTVL.

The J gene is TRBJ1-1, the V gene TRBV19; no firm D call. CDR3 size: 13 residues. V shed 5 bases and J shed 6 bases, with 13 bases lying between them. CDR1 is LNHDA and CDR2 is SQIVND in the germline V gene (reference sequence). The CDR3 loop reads CASSPRASPEAFF. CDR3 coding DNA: TGTGCCAGTAGTCCTCGCGCTAGCCCTGAAGCTTTCTTT.

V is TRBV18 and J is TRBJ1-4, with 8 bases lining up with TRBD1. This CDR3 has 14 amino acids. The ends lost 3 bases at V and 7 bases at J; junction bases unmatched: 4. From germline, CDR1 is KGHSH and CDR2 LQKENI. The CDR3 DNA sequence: TGTGCCAGCTCACCGGACAGGGCCACTGAAAAACTGTTTTTT. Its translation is CASSPDRATEKLFF. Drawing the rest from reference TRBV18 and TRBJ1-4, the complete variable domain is NAGVMQNPRHLVRRRGQEARLRCSPMKGHSHVYWYRQLPEEGLKFMVYLQKENIIDESGMPKERFSAEFPKEGPSILRIQQVVRGDSAAYFCASSPDRATEKLFFGSGTQLSVL.

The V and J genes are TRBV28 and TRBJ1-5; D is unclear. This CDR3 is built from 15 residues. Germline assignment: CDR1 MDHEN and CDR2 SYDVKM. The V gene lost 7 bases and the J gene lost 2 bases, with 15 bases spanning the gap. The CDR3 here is CASNPITGGNQPQHF. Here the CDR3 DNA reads TGTGCCAGCAACCCAATTACGGGTGGCAATCAGCCCCAGCATTTT.

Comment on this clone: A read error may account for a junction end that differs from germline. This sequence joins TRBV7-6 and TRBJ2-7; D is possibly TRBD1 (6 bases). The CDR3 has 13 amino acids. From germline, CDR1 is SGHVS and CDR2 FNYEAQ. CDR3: CASSPGQSSEQYF. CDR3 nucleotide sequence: TGTGCCAGCAGCCCCGGACAGTCCTCCGAGCAGTACTTC.

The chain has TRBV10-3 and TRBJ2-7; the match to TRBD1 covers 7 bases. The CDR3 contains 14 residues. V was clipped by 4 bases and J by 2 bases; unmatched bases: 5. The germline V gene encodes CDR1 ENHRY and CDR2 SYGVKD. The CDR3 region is CAISGGTATYEQYF. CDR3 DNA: TGTGCCATCAGTGGGGGGACAGCTACCTACGAGCAGTACTTC.

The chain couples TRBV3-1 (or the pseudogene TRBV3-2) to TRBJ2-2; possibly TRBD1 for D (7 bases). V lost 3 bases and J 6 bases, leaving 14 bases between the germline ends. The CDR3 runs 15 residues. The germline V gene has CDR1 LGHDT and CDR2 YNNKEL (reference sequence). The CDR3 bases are TGTGCCAGCAGCCACGCGGGACAGTTGGCCGGGGAGCTGTTTTTT. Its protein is CASSHAGQLAGELFF.

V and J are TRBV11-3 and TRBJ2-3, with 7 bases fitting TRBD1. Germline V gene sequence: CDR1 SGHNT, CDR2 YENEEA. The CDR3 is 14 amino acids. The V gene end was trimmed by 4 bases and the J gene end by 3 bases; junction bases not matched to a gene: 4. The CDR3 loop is CASSYYRGTDTQYF. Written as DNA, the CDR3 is TGTGCCAGCAGCTACTACAGGGGTACAGATACGCAGTATTTT.

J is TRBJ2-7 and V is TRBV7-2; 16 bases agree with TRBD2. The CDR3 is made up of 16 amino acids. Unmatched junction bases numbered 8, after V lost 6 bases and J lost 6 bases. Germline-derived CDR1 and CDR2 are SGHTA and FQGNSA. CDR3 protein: CASSGTGTSGGGEQYF. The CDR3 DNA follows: TGTGCCAGCAGTGGGACCGGGACTAGCGGGGGGGGCGAGCAGTACTTC.

The CDR3 region has the DNA TGTGCCAGCTCTCCTGACAGGACAACTAATGAAAAACTGTTTTTT. Translation: CASSPDRTTNEKLFF. This chain connects TRBV18 to TRBJ1-4; tentatively, D is TRBD1 (6 bases). The CDR3 consists of 15 residues. Trimming took 6 bases from V and 0 from J, leaving 11 bases between them. Germline V gene lookup returns CDR1 KGHSH and CDR2 LQKENI.

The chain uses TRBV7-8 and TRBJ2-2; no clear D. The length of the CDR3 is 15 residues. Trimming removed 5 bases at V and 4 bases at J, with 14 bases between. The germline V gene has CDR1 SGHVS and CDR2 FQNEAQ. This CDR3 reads CASSRSEIPTGELFF. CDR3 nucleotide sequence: TGTGCCAGCAGCCGAAGCGAGATCCCCACCGGGGAGCTGTTTTTT. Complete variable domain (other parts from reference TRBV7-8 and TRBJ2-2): GAGVSQSPRYKVAKRGQDVALRCDPISGHVSLFWYQQALGQGPEFLTYFQNEAQLDKSGLPSDRFFAERPEGSVSTLKIQRTQQEDSAVYLCASSRSEIPTGELFFGEGSRLTVL.

Written as DNA, the CDR3 is TGTGCCAGTACTGTTGACGAGCAGTACTTC. The encoded protein is CASTVDEQYF. The J gene is TRBJ2-7, the V gene TRBV19; D is uncertain. V dropped 7 bases and J dropped 5 bases, with 6 bases sitting between them. The CDR3 consists of 10 residues. The germline V gene encodes CDR1 LNHDA and CDR2 SQIVND (reference sequence).

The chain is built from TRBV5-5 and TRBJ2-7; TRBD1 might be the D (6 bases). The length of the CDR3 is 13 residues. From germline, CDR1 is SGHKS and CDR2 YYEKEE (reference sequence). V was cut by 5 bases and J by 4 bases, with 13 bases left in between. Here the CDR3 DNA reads TGTGCCAGCAGATCTACAGGGCGGTACGAGCAGTACTTC. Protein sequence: CASRSTGRYEQYF.

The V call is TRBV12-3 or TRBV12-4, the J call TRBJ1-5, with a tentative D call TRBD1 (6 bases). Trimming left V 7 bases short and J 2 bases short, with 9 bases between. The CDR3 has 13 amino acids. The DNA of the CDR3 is TGTGCCAGCAACCGACAGGGCAATCAGCCCCAGCATTTT. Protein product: CASNRQGNQPQHF.

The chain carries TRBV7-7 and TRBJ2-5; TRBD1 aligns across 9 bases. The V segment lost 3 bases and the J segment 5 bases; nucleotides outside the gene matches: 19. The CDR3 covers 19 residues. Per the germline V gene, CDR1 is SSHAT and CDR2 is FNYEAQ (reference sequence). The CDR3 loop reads CASSFSLGIGQGRQETQYF. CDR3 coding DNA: TGTGCCAGCAGCTTTTCCCTAGGGATAGGACAGGGGCGTCAGGAGACCCAGTACTTC.

CDR3: CATSRDRRGPETQYF. The CDR3 nucleotides read TGTGCCACCAGCAGAGATAGGAGGGGTCCGGAGACCCAGTACTTC. The chain couples TRBV15 to TRBJ2-5; perhaps TRBD2 as D (6 bases). The CDR3 loop spans 15 amino acids. CDR1 is LNHNV, CDR2 YYDKDF, per germline (reference sequence). Trimming cost V 0 bases and J 5 bases, with 13 bases left between them.

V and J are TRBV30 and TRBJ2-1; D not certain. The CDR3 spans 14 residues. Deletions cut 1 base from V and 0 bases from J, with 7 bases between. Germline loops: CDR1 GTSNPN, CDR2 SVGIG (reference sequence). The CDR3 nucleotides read TGTGCCTGGAGTGAGCCTAGCTCCTACAATGAGCAGTTCTTC. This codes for CAWSEPSSYNEQFF.

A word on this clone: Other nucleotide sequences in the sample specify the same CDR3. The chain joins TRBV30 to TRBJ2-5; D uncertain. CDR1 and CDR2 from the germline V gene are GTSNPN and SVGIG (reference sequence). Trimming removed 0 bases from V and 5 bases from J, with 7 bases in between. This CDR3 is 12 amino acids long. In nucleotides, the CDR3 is TGTGCCTGGAGTGTATTCAGGGAGACCCAGTACTTC. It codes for CAWSVFRETQYF.

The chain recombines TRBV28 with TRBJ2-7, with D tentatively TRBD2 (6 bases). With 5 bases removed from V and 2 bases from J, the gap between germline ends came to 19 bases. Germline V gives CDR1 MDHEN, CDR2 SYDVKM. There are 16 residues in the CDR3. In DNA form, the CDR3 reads TGTGCCAGCAGTCCGTCTATGTCTAGCGAGCCCTACGAGCAGTACTTC. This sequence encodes CASSPSMSSEPYEQYF.

CDR3 in DNA: TGTGCCAGCAGAACCTTCGGGATGGCAGATACGCAGTATTTT. It is translated as CASRTFGMADTQYF. The gene calls are TRBV28 and TRBJ2-3; tentatively, D is TRBD2 (5 bases). V was clipped by 6 bases and J by 4 bases, with 14 bases between them. In germline, CDR1 is MDHEN, CDR2 SYDVKM. The CDR3 extends over 14 amino acids. The full variable domain, with the rest looked up from reference TRBV28 and TRBJ2-3, is DVKVTQSSRYLVKRTGEKVFLECVQDMDHENMFWYRQDPGLGLRLIYFSYDVKMKEKGDIPEGYSVSREKKERFSLILESASTNQTSMYLCASRTFGMADTQYFGPGTRLTVL.